This paragraph covers one T cell receptor beta chain sequence. The data stem from a study of blood T cell repertoires in COVID-19. Study overall: Donors in the United States, Italy and Spain gave samples during acute or convalescent COVID-19.

The V gene lost 10 bases and the J gene lost 6 bases, with 9 bases spanning the gap. CDR1 is SNHLY and CDR2 is FYNNEI in the germline V gene. This CDR3 is built from 11 residues. As processed by the authors: Estimation of nucleated cell counts was performed using reference gene primer amplification. Sequencing used immunoSEQ multiplex PCR; TCRdb keeps in-frame clones, though not all of them. V, J and clone size are taken as reported in that table, and D and trimming were inferred from the DNA itself. In the table there are around 140,000 clones, approximately 89% of which are singletons. The TCR was taken from a human donor in a cohort sampled during active COVID-19. V is TRBV2 and J is TRBJ2-2; possibly TRBD2 for D (5 bases). Source material: peripheral blood. In DNA, the CDR3 is TGTGCCACCTCCGGGGCCGGGGAGCTGTTTTTT. It specifies CATSGAGELFF.